The entry that follows covers one T cell receptor (beta chain) sequence. Its antigen remains unknown. The data are from a study of STAT5B mutations in CD4+ large granular lymphocyte leukemia. Overall study: Among healthy donors, a particular HLA allele went with more CDR3 'QG' motifs.

Whole-study results and caveats: Main leukemic clonotypes were patient-specific, but more than 20% appeared at low frequency elsewhere. CD4-sorted patient repertoires seemed more clonal than healthy CD4+ repertoires.

The repertoire was sequenced with immunoSEQ multiplex PCR; TCRdb's copy has only in-frame clones and lacks some. The table lists approximately 30,000 clones, 76% of them singletons, with roughly 1.9% in the top ten. The CDR3 consists of 18 residues. With 0 bases removed from V and 3 bases from J, the gap between germline ends came to 23 bases. Germline CDR1 reads GTSNPN; CDR2 reads SVGIG (reference sequence). The receptor comes from a human donor in good health. The chain carries TRBV30 and TRBJ2-5; perhaps TRBD1 as D (8 bases). Sequencing was performed on CD4+ T cells from blood buffy coats. The CDR3 coding sequence is TGTGCCTGGAGTGTAGACAGGGGCCTTGGAGCGGGAAAAGAGACCCAGTACTTC. This encodes CAWSVDRGLGAGKETQYF. Combining the CDR3 with reference TRBV30 and TRBJ2-5 gives the whole variable domain SQTIHQWPATLVQPVGSPLSLECTVEGTSNPNLYWYRQAAGRGLQLLFYSVGIGQISSEVPQNLSASRPQDRQFILSSKKLLLSDSGFYLCAWSVDRGLGAGKETQYFGPGTRLLVL.